These 26 T cell receptor beta chains share one sample of origin, sequenced in a study of liver allograft versus peripheral blood T cells. Study-level background: In transplanted livers, T cell receptor repertoires were compared with those found in the recipients' peripheral blood.

TCRdb ran MiXCR on the reads and lists one entry per CDR3 protein. The sample shows approximately 1,500 distinct CDR3 sequences, about 10% of them seen only once. All receptors come from a human patient who had a liver transplant. Some of these T cells may belong to the graft donor.

This clonotype is termed large. The rearrangement joins TRBV20-1 to TRBJ1-5, with a possible D match to TRBD1 (6 bases). Germline V gives CDR1 DFQATT, CDR2 SNEGSKA (reference sequence). The CDR3 consists of 15 residues. V lost 6 bases, J lost 7 bases, and 22 bases lay in between. CDR3 protein: CSANSLTGPRQPQHF. CDR3 DNA: TGCAGTGCCAACAGCTTGACAGGCCCAAGACAGCCCCAGCATTTT.

This clonotype is termed medium-sized (0.01 to 0.1%). The J gene is TRBJ2-3, the V gene TRBV30, with TRBD2 identical over 8 bases. Losses at the gene ends were 3 bases for V and 1 base for J; bases not matched to a gene: 9. Germline values: CDR1 GTSNPN, CDR2 SVGIG (reference sequence). This CDR3 is built from 16 residues. CDR3 loop: CAWSLSAGGGTDTQYF. The DNA of the CDR3 is TGTGCCTGGAGCCTAAGTGCGGGGGGAGGCACAGATACGCAGTATTTT.

This clonotype appeared once. A much more abundant neighbour one base away suggests this may be a read error. CDR3 sequence: CASSLGGRDTEAFF. The CDR3 DNA follows: TGTGCCAGCAGTTTGGGGGGGAGGGACACTGAAGCTTTCTTT. The chain links TRBV28 to TRBJ1-1, with D tentatively TRBD1 (5 bases). The CDR3 length is 14 residues. Germline V gene lookup returns CDR1 MDHEN and CDR2 SYDVKM. Trimming cost V 3 bases and J 3 bases, with 11 bases left between them.

This chain uses TRBV5-4 with TRBJ1-1; D remains ambiguous. CDR3 length: 15 residues. Germline assignment: CDR1 SGHNT and CDR2 YYREEE (reference sequence). Deletions cut 7 bases from V and 0 bases from J, with 16 bases between. The CDR3 bases are TGTGCCAGCGTCGGGAGTAAACGGTTGAACACTGAAGCTTTCTTT. Translating gives CASVGSKRLNTEAFF.

In its sample, this clonotype is large. This chain links TRBV19 with TRBJ1-2; maybe TRBD1 (6 bases). The V end was cut by 4 bases, the J end by 5 bases, with 11 bases between. This CDR3 region has 13 residues. In germline, CDR1 is LNHDA, CDR2 SQIVND (reference sequence). CDR3 coding DNA: TGTGCCAGTAGTAGTGGACAGCCGTATGGCTACACCTTC. Amino acids: CASSSGQPYGYTF.

Relative to its sample, this clonotype is medium-sized. The CDR3 DNA reads as TGTGCAGGGTTGGGCTCCTACGAGCAGTACTTC. The encoded protein is CAGLGSYEQYF. The chain joins TRBV28 to TRBJ2-7; D is unclear. The length of the CDR3 is 11 residues. Germline V gene lookup returns CDR1 MDHEN and CDR2 SYDVKM.

By frequency in the sample, this clonotype is medium-sized. The rearrangement links TRBV7-2 to TRBJ1-1; unclear D gene. V was shortened by 5 bases and J by 0 bases, with 7 bases between the two germline ends. This CDR3 has 13 residues. Looked up from germline, CDR1 is SGHTA and CDR2 is FQGNSA. The CDR3 DNA is TGTGCCAGCAGCATTACACTGAACACTGAAGCTTTCTTT. Amino acids: CASSITLNTEAFF.

This clonotype is deemed medium-sized. The chain couples TRBV7-9 to TRBJ2-1, with D unclear. Germline V gives CDR1 SEHNR, CDR2 FQNEAQ (reference sequence). The CDR3 runs 12 residues. V dropped 0 bases and J dropped 8 bases, with 5 bases sitting between them. The CDR3 DNA follows: TGTGCCAGCAGCTTAGCAGGGTATGAGCAGTTCTTC. It encodes CASSLAGYEQFF.

By sample share, this clonotype is large (0.1 to 1%). The chain recombines TRBV20-1 with TRBJ2-1; a weak D match, TRBD2 (5 bases). Germline-derived CDR1 and CDR2 are DFQATT and SNEGSKA (reference sequence). The ends were cut back, 6 bases at V and 1 base at J, with 10 bases in the middle. The CDR3 contains 13 residues. CDR3 coding DNA: TGCAGTGCCCTAGCCCCTTCCTACAATGAGCAGTTCTTC. Translated, it gives CSALAPSYNEQFF.

The V gene is TRBV12-3 or TRBV12-4, the J gene TRBJ1-1, with unresolved D. The CDR3 totals 14 residues. V was shortened by 7 bases and J by 0 bases, with 12 bases between the two germline ends. CDR3 amino acids: CASKHRRLNTEAFF. The CDR3 DNA reads TGTGCCAGCAAGCACCGACGGTTGAACACTGAAGCTTTCTTT.

This clonotype is judged large. This rearrangement joins TRBV7-9 to TRBJ1-6, with D unresolved. V was pared by 3 bases and J by 10 bases, with 13 bases between. CDR1 SEHNR and CDR2 FQNEAQ come from the germline V gene (reference sequence). This CDR3 spans 14 amino acids. The CDR3 loop reads CASSFFPLGSPLHF. Written as DNA, the CDR3 is TGTGCCAGCAGCTTCTTCCCCCTCGGGTCACCCCTCCACTTT.

This clonotype is judged medium-sized. The J gene is TRBJ1-1, the V gene TRBV19, with D possibly matching TRBD1 (6 bases). V lost 1 base to trimming and J lost 9 bases, with 12 bases between them. This CDR3 contains 13 residues. Per the germline V gene, CDR1 is LNHDA and CDR2 is SQIVND (reference sequence). CDR3 bases: TGTGCCAGTAGTATAGGGACAGTTCCCAAAGCTTTCTTT. This sequence encodes CASSIGTVPKAFF.

This clonotype is labeled medium-sized. It is likely a read error, because the conserved phenylalanine at the end of the CDR3 is missing. The limits of the CDR3 on the DNA are not certain, so only TCRdb's listed CDR3 is given. The chain links TRBV12-3 or TRBV12-4 to TRBJ2-3; TRBD2 was called by the table and not checked on the DNA. The CDR3 is 11 residues long, counting both termini. The CDR3 spells CASKGLAGTRV.

Sample share makes this clonotype medium-sized. J is TRBJ1-5 and V is TRBV12-3 or TRBV12-4; TRBD1 agrees at 7 bases. This CDR3 spans 16 amino acids. Losses at the gene ends were 3 bases for V and 4 bases for J; bases not matched to a gene: 9. The CDR3 is CASSFEAGGRNQPQHF. DNA for the CDR3: TGTGCCAGCAGTTTTGAGGCAGGGGGGAGGAATCAGCCCCAGCATTTT.

This clonotype is large (0.1 to 1%) within its sample. V usage is TRBV27 and J usage is TRBJ2-2, with TRBD1 identical over 7 bases. The V gene's germline CDR1 is MNHEY and CDR2 SMNVEV (reference sequence). The CDR3 is made up of 13 amino acids. The trim removed 5 bases at V and 6 bases at J, leaving 3 bases unmatched. The CDR3 DNA follows: TGTGCCAGCAGTCATACAGGGGCCGGGGAGCTGTTTTTT. Its translation is CASSHTGAGELFF.

This clonotype is classed as large. The chain employs TRBV6-6 and TRBJ1-5; weak D call: TRBD1 (5 bases). The CDR3 spans 15 residues. The ends were cut back, 7 bases at V and 3 bases at J, with 16 bases in the middle. Germline CDR1 reads MNHNY; CDR2 reads SVGAGI (reference sequence). The CDR3 sequence is CASMRGLGDNQPQHF. Here the CDR3 DNA reads TGTGCCAGCATGCGCGGATTGGGGGACAATCAGCCCCAGCATTTT.

By sample fraction, this clonotype is medium-sized (0.01 to 0.1%). This chain uses TRBV7-9 with TRBJ1-4; D is ambiguous. Germline V lookup: CDR1 SEHNR, CDR2 FQNEAQ (reference sequence). The CDR3 length is 11 residues. V was trimmed by 1 base and J by 8 bases, leaving 2 bases between them. Here the CDR3 reads CASSLVEKLFF. In nucleotides, the CDR3 is TGTGCCAGCAGCTTAGTAGAAAAACTGTTTTTT.

This clonotype is large within its sample. The V and J genes are TRBV6-2 or TRBV6-3 and TRBJ2-6; perhaps TRBD2 as D (6 bases). Trimming shortened V by 2 bases and J by 13 bases, and 18 bases separated the two germline ends. The CDR3 loop spans 15 amino acids. CDR1 and CDR2 (germline): MNHEY, SVGEGT. For the CDR3, the DNA is TGTGCCAGCAGTTACGGCGCCCCCGGGGGAAATGTCCTGACTTTC. This sequence encodes CASSYGAPGGNVLTF.

The table lists this clonotype with a few counts. CDR3 loop: CASSEGQDWGLFF. CDR3 nucleotide sequence: TGTGCCAGCAGTGAAGGGCAGGATTGGGGGCTGTTTTTT. The chain combines TRBV2 with TRBJ2-2; D is ambiguous. V lost 1 base to trimming and J lost 13 bases, with 13 bases between them. CDR1 and CDR2 (germline): SNHLY, FYNNEI. The CDR3 length is 13 residues.

This clonotype rates as medium-sized (0.01 to 0.1%). The genes are TRBV20-1 and TRBJ2-1; TRBD1 aligns across 8 bases. V lost 2 bases and J lost 0; bases outside the gene matches: 9. Looked up from germline, CDR1 is DFQATT and CDR2 is SNEGSKA (reference sequence). This CDR3 region has 17 residues. CDR3 region: CSARTRGQVPSYNEQFF. CDR3 coding DNA: TGCAGTGCTAGAACAAGGGGACAGGTCCCCTCCTACAATGAGCAGTTCTTC.

By share, this clonotype counts as medium-sized. This chain links TRBV7-9 with TRBJ1-2, with D perhaps TRBD1 (5 bases). The CDR3 has 15 residues. Germline CDR1 SEHNR, CDR2 FQNEAQ (reference sequence). V was shortened by 3 bases and J by 6 bases, with 17 bases between the two germline ends. The CDR3 DNA is TGTGCCAGCAGCTTCGGGTTTGGTAGAGGGGATGGCTACACCTTC. Amino acid sequence: CASSFGFGRGDGYTF.

This clonotype is classed as medium-sized. The rearrangement links TRBV12-3 or TRBV12-4 to TRBJ2-1, with 13 bases lining up with TRBD2. The CDR3 runs to 14 residues. The ends lost 6 bases at V and 9 bases at J; junction bases unmatched: 5. Written as DNA, the CDR3 is TGTGCCAGCAGGGGACTAGCGGGAAACGGTGAGCAGTTCTTC. This gives the protein CASRGLAGNGEQFF.

This rearrangement joins TRBV2 to TRBJ2-7; maybe TRBD2 (5 bases). Germline assignment: CDR1 SNHLY and CDR2 FYNNEI. Deletions cut 5 bases from V and 0 bases from J, with 11 bases between. The CDR3 is 14 amino acids. CDR3 in DNA: TGTGCCAGCAGTTTGCGCGGGTTCTCCTACGAGCAGTACTTC. It yields the protein CASSLRGFSYEQYF.

This clonotype is judged medium-sized. This chain uses TRBV28 with TRBJ2-7; 9 bases align to TRBD2. V dropped 5 bases and J dropped 7; count of bases not matched to a gene: 18. Germline values: CDR1 MDHEN, CDR2 SYDVKM. The CDR3 loop spans 17 amino acids. CDR3 protein: CASSTASGAGSGSEQYF. CDR3 DNA: TGTGCCAGCAGTACCGCTAGCGGGGCCGGAAGCGGGAGTGAGCAGTACTTC. Full variable domain (missing parts from reference TRBV28 and TRBJ2-7): DVKVTQSSRYLVKRTGEKVFLECVQDMDHENMFWYRQDPGLGLRLIYFSYDVKMKEKGDIPEGYSVSREKKERFSLILESASTNQTSMYLCASSTASGAGSGSEQYFGPGTRLTVT.

Judged by abundance, this clonotype is large. The rearrangement joins TRBV6-1 to TRBJ2-7; 12 bases line up with TRBD2. The germline CDR1 and CDR2 sequences are MNHNS and SASEGT. The V and J ends lost 7 bases and 0 bases, in that order; junction bases with no gene match: 4. The CDR3 contains 15 residues. CDR3 amino acids: CASILAGGSSYEQYF. CDR3 in DNA: TGTGCCAGCATTCTAGCGGGAGGGAGCTCCTACGAGCAGTACTTC.

This clonotype counts as medium-sized (0.01 to 0.1%). The V gene is TRBV13, the J gene TRBJ2-7; D is undetermined. V gave up 5 bases and J gave up 2 bases, with 16 bases separating them. Germline V CDR1 and CDR2: PRHDT, FYEKMQ (reference sequence). The CDR3 runs 15 residues. The CDR3 coding sequence is TGTGCCAGCAGCCTCTACAGTGAACCGACCTACGAGCAGTACTTC. It codes for CASSLYSEPTYEQYF.